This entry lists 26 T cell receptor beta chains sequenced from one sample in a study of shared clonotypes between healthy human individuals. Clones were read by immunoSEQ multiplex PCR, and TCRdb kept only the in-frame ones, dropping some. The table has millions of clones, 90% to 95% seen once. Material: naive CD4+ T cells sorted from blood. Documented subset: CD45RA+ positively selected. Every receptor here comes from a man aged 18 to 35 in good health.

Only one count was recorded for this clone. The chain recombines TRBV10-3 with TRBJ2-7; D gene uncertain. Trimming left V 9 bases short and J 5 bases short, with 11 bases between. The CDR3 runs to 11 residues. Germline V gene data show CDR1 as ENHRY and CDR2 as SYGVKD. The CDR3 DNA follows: TGTGCCATAGGAGAATGGGACGAGCAGTACTTC. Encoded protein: CAIGEWDEQYF.

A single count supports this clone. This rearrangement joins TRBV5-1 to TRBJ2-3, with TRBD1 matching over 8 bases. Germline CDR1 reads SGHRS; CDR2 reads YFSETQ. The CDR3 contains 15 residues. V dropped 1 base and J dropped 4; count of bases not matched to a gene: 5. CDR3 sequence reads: CASSLPQGAADTQYF. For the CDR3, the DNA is TGCGCCAGCAGCTTGCCTCAGGGGGCGGCAGATACGCAGTATTTT.

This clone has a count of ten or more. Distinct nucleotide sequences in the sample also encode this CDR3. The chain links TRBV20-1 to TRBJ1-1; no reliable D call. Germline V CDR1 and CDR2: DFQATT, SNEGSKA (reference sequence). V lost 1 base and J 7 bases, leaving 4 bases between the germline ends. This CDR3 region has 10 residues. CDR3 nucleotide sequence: TGCAGTGCTAGAGTAATTGAAGCTTTCTTT. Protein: CSARVIEAFF.

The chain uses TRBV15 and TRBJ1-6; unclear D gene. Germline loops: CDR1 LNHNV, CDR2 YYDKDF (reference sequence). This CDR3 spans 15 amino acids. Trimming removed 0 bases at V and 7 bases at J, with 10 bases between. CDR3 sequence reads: CATSRDLPGNSPLHF. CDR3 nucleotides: TGTGCCACCAGCAGAGATCTCCCGGGGAATTCACCCCTCCACTTT.

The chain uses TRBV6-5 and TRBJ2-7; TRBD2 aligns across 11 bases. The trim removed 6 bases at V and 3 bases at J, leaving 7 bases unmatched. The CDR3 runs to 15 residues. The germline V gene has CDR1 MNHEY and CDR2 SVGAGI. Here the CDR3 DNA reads TGTGCCAGCAGACCACTAGCGGGGGTTTTCTACGAGCAGTACTTC. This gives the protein CASRPLAGVFYEQYF.

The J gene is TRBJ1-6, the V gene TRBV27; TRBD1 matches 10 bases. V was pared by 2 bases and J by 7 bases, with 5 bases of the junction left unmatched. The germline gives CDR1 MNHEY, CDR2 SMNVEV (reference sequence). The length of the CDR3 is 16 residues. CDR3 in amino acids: CASSLKGQGENSPLHF. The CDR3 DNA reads TGTGCCAGCAGTTTAAAAGGACAGGGGGAAAATTCACCCCTCCACTTT.

Here the CDR3 DNA reads TGTGCCAGCAGTACTCATTCTAGGGGTGAATATGGCTACACCTTC. Protein product: CASSTHSRGEYGYTF. This chain joins TRBV28 and TRBJ1-2, with TRBD1 as a possible D gene (5 bases). CDR1 and CDR2 from the germline V gene are MDHEN and SYDVKM. The CDR3 sequence is 15 residues long. V was clipped by 5 bases and J by 5 bases, with 18 bases between them.

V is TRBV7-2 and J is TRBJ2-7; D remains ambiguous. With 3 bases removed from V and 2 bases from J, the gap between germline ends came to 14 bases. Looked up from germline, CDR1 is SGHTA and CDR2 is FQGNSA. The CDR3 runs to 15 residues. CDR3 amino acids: CASSFGPKGTYEQYF. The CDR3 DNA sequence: TGTGCCAGCAGCTTTGGGCCCAAGGGCACCTACGAGCAGTACTTC.

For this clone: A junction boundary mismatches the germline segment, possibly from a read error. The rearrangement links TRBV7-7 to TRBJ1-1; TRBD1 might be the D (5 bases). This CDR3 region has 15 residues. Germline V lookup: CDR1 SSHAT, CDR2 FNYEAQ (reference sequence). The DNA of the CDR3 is TGTGCTAGCAGCCCCATTGGGACCGTGAACACTGAAGCTTTCTTT. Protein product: CASSPIGTVNTEAFF.

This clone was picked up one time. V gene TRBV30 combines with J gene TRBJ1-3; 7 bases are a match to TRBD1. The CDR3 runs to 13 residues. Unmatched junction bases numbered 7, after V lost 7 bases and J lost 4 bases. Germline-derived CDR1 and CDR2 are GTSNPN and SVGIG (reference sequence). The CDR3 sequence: CASSRDRGNTIYF. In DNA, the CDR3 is TGTGCCTCGTCCCGGGACAGAGGAAACACCATATATTTT.

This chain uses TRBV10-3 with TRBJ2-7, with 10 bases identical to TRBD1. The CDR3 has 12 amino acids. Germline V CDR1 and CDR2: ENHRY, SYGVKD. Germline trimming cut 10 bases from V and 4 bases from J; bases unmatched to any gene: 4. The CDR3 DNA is TGTGCCACCCGGGACAGGGGATACGAGCAGTACTTC. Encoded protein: CATRDRGYEQYF.

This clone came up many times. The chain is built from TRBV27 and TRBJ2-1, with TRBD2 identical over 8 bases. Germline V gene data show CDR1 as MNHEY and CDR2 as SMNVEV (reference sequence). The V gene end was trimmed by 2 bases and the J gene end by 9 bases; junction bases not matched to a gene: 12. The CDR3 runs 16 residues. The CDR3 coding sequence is TGTGCCAGCAGTTTAATGTTTAGCGGGGTTCGTAGTGAGCAGTTCTTC. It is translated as CASSLMFSGVRSEQFF.

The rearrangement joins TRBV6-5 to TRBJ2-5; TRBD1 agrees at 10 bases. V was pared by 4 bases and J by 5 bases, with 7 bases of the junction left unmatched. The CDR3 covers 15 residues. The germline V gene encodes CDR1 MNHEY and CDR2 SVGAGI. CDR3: CASSSPGQGKETQYF. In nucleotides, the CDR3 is TGTGCCAGCAGTTCCCCGGGACAGGGGAAGGAGACCCAGTACTTC.

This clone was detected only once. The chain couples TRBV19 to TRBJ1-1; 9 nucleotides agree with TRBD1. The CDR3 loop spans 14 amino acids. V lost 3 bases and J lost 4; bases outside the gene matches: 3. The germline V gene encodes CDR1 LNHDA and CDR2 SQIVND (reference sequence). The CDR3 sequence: CASSIGTGSTEAFF. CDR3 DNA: TGTGCCAGTAGTATTGGGACAGGGTCCACTGAAGCTTTCTTT.

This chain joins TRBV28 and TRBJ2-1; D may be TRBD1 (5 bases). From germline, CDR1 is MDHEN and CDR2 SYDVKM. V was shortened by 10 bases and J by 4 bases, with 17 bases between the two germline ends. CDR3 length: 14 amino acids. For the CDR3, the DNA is TGTGCCACCTCTGAGACAGTAACTTACAATGAGCAGTTCTTC. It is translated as CATSETVTYNEQFF.

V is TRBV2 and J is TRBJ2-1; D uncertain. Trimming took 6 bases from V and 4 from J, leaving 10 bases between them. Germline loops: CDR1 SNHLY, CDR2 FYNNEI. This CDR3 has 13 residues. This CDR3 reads CASRTRVYNEQFF. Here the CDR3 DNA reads TGTGCCAGCAGGACCCGGGTATACAATGAGCAGTTCTTC.

As DNA, the CDR3 is TGTGCCAGCAGGAGGGCTACAGGTGAGAACACTGAAGCTTTCTTT. It specifies CASRRATGENTEAFF. The rearrangement uses TRBV7-6 and TRBJ1-1, with TRBD1 as a possible D gene (5 bases). The CDR3 covers 15 residues. Trimming removed 6 bases at V and 1 base at J, with 15 bases between. Germline values: CDR1 SGHVS, CDR2 FNYEAQ.

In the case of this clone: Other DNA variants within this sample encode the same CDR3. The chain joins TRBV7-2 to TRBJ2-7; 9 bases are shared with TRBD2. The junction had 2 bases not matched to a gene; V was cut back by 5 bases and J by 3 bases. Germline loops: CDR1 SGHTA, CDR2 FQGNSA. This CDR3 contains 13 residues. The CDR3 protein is CASSPTSGYEQYF. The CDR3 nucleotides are TGTGCCAGCAGCCCGACTAGCGGCTACGAGCAGTACTTC.

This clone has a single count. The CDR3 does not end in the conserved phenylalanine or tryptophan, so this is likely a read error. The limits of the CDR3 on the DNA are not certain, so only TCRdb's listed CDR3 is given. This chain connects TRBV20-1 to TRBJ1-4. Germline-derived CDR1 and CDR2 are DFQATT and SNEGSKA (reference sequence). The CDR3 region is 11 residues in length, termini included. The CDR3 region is CSASSKGVPSV.

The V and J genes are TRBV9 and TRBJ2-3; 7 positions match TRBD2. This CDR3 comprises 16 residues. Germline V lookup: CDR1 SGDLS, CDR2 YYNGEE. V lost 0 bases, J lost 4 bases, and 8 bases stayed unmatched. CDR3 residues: CASSVGAGEGSDTQYF. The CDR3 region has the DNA TGTGCCAGCAGCGTAGGTGCGGGAGAGGGGTCAGATACGCAGTATTTT.

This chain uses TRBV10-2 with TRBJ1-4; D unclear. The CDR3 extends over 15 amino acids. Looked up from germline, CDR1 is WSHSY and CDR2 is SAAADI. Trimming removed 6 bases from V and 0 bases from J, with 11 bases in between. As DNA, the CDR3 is TGCGCCAGCAGAGAAAAAAGAGCAACTAATGAAAAACTGTTTTTT. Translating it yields CASREKRATNEKLFF.

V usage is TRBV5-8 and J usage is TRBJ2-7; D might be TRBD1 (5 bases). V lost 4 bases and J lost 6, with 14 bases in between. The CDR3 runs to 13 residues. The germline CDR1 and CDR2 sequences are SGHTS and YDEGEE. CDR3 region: CASSLYTGAEQYF. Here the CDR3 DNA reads TGTGCCAGCAGCCTTTATACAGGCGCCGAGCAGTACTTC.

CDR3 DNA: TGTGCCAGCAGCTTGACCGGGACAGGGAATGAAAAACTGTTTTTT. Encoded protein: CASSLTGTGNEKLFF. The chain is built from TRBV5-8 and TRBJ1-4, with 9 bases identical to TRBD1. Germline V gene sequence: CDR1 SGHTS, CDR2 YDEGEE. CDR3 length equals 15 residues. After removal of 1 base from V and 5 bases from J, the junction contained 3 bases not matched to a gene.

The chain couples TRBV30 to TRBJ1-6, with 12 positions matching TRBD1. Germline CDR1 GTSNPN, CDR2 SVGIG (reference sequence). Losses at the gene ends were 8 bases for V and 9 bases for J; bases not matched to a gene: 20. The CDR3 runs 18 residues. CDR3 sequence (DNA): TGTGCCAGGGATGACCGGGACAGGGGGCGCATAAAATCTTCACCCCTCCACTTT. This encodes CARDDRDRGRIKSSPLHF.

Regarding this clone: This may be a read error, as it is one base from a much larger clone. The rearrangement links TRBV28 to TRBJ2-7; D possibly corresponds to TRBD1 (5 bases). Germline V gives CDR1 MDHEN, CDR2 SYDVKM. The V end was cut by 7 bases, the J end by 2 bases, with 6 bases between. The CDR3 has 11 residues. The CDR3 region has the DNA TGTGCCAGCACAGGGACCTACGAGCAGTACTTC. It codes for CASTGTYEQYF.

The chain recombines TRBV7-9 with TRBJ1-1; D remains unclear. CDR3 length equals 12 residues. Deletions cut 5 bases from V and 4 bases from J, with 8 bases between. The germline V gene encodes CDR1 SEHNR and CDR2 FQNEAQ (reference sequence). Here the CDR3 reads CASSPSVTEAFF. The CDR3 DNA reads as TGTGCCAGCAGCCCGTCGGTCACTGAAGCTTTCTTT.